This paragraph reports one T cell receptor beta chain. Its target is not known. This sample was included in a study of cytomegalovirus exposure and HLA in healthy donors. Findings of the study overall: 16,951 TCR beta sequences were associated with HLA alleles at 0.05 false discovery rate in a later analysis.

Germline CDR1 reads LNHDA; CDR2 reads SQIVND (reference sequence). The CDR3 extends over 16 amino acids. V was clipped by 2 bases and J by 3 bases; unmatched bases: 6. A multiplex PCR was run with 60 Vbeta primers and 13 Jbeta primers. Clones were sequenced by immunoSEQ multiplex PCR, and TCRdb holds only the in-frame ones, with some missing. The table shows 100,000 or so clones, with around 80% occurring only once. The V and J genes are TRBV19 and TRBJ1-2; 10 nucleotides line up with TRBD1. This clonotype was sampled from a man in his thirties or forties in good health and CMV-seropositive. The source material was PBMCs. The DNA of the CDR3 is TGTGCCAGTAGTATATCGGGACAGGGGCGTTACTATGGCTACACCTTC. Amino acids: CASSISGQGRYYGYTF.